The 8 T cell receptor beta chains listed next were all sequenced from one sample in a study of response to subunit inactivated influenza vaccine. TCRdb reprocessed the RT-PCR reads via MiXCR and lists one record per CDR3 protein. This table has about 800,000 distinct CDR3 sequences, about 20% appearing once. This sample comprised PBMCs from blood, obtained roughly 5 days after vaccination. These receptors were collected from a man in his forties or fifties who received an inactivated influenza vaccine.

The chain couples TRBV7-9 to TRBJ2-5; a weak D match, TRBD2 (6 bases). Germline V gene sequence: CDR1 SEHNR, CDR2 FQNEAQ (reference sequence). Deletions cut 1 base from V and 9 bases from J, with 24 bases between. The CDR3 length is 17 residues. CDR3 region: CASSLGLRDSLVLAQYF. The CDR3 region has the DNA TGTGCCAGCAGCTTAGGCCTACGGGACTCCCTCGTATTGGCCCAGTACTTC.

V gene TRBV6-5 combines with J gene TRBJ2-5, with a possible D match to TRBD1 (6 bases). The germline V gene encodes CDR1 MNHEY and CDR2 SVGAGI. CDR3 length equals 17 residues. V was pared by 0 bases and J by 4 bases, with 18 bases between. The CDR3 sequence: CASSYSGGRGKAETQYF. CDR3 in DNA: TGTGCCAGCAGTTACTCAGGGGGTAGGGGGAAAGCAGAGACCCAGTACTTC.

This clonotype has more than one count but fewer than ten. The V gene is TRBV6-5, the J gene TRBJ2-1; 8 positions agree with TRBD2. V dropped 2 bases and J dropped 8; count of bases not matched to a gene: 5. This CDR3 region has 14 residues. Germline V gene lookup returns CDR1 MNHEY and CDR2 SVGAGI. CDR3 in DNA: TGTGCCAGCAGTTACATGCGGGGGGCGGATGAGCAGTTCTTC. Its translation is CASSYMRGADEQFF.

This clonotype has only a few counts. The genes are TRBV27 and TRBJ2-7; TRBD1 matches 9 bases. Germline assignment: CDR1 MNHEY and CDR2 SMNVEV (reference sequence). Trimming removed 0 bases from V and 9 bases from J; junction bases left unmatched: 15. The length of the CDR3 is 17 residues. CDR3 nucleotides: TGTGCCAGCAGTTTATCAGGTCGGGGTGGCGGGACAGGGAGGCAGTACTTC. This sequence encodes CASSLSGRGGGTGRQYF.

CDR3 nucleotide sequence: TGCAGTGCTCCCCCTCCCACCTACACCGGGGAGCTGTTTTTT. As protein: CSAPPPTYTGELFF. The chain combines TRBV20-1 with TRBJ2-2; the D is unclear. Germline values: CDR1 DFQATT, CDR2 SNEGSKA (reference sequence). The CDR3 length is 14 residues. The V and J ends lost 5 bases and 3 bases respectively, with 13 bases between them.

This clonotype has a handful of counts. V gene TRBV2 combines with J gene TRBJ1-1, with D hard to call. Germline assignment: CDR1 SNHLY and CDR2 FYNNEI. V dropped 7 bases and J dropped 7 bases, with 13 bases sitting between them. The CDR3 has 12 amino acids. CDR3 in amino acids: CASKVGEGEAFF. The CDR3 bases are TGTGCCAGCAAGGTGGGTGAGGGTGAAGCTTTCTTT.

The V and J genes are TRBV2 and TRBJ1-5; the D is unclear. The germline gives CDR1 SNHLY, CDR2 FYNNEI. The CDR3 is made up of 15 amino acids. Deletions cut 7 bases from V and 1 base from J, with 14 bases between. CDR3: CASTSLGLSNQPQHF. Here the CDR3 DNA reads TGTGCCAGCACCTCACTTGGGTTAAGCAATCAGCCCCAGCATTTT.

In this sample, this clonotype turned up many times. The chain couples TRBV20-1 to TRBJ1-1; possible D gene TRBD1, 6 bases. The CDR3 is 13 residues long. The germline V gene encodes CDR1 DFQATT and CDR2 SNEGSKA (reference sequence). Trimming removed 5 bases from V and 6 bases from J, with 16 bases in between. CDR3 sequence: CSAWVSGASEAFF. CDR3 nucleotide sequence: TGCAGTGCTTGGGTTTCAGGGGCGTCTGAAGCTTTCTTT.